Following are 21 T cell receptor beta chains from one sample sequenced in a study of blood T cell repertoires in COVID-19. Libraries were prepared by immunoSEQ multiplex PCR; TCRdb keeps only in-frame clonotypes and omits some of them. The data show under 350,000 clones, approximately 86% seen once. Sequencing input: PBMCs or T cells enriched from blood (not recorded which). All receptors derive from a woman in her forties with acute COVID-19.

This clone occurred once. CDR3 in DNA: TGTGCCGTGCAGTCCCCCACAGATACGCAGTATTTT. Translated: CAVQSPTDTQYF. The chain couples TRBV6-5 to TRBJ2-3, with D hard to call. CDR3 length: 12 residues. Germline loops: CDR1 MNHEY, CDR2 SVGAGI. V dropped 11 bases and J dropped 2 bases, with 11 bases sitting between them.

CDR3 bases: TGTGCCAGCAGTTTAGGGAGTAGCACTGAAGCTTTCTTT. This sequence encodes CASSLGSSTEAFF. V is TRBV27 and J is TRBJ1-1; D unresolved. V lost 2 bases to trimming and J lost 4 bases, with 8 bases between them. The germline CDR1 and CDR2 sequences are MNHEY and SMNVEV (reference sequence). The CDR3 length is 13 residues.

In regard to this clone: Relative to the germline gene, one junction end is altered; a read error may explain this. CDR3: CASSDLTGESKEKLFF. The CDR3 DNA reads TGTGCCAGCAGTGACTTGACAGGGGAATCTAAAGAAAAACTGTTTTTT. This chain connects TRBV25-1 to TRBJ1-4, with 8 nucleotides matching TRBD1. This CDR3 comprises 16 residues. The germline CDR1 and CDR2 sequences are MGHDK and SYGVNS.

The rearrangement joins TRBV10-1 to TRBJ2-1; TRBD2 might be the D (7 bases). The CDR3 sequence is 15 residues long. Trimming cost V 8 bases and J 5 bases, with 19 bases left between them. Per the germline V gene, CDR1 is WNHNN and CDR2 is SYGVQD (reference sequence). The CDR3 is CASRGVGGAHNEQFF. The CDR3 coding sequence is TGCGCCAGCCGGGGGGTAGGGGGGGCCCACAATGAGCAGTTCTTC.

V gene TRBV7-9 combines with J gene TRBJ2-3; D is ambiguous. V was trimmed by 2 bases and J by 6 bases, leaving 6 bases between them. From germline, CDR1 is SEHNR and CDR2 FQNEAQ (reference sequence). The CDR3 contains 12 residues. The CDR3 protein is CASSLQADTQYF. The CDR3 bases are TGTGCCAGCAGCTTACAAGCGGATACGCAGTATTTT. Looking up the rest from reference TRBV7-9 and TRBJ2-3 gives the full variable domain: DTGVSQNPRHKITKRGQNVTFRCDPISEHNRLYWYRQTLGQGPEFLTYFQNEAQLEKSRLLSDRFSAERPKGSFSTLEIQRTEQGDSAMYLCASSLQADTQYFGPGTRLTVL.

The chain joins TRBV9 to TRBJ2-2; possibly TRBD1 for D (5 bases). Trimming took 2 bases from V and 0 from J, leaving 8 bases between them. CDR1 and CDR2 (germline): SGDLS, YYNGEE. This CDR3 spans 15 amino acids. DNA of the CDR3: TGTGCCAGCAGCGTCCGACAGACGAACACCGGGGAGCTGTTTTTT. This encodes CASSVRQTNTGELFF.

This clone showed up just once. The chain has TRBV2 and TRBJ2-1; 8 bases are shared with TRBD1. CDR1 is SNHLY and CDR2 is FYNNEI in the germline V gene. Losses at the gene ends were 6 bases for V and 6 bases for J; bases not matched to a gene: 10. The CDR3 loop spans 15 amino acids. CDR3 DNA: TGTGCCAGCAGCGGGGACAGGACCGAGACCAATGAGCAGTTCTTC. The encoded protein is CASSGDRTETNEQFF.

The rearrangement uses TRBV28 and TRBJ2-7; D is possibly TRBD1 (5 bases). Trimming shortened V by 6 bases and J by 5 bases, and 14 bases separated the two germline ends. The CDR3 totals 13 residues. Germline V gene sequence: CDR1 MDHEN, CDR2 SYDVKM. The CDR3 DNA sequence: TGTGCCAGCAGAGAAACCATGACAGACGAGCAGTACTTC. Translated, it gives CASRETMTDEQYF.

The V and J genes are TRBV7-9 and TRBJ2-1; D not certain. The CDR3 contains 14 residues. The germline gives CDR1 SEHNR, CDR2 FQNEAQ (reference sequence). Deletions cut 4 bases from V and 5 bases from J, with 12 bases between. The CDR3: CASSSNNYDNEQFF. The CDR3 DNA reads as TGTGCCAGCAGCTCGAATAACTACGACAATGAGCAGTTCTTC.

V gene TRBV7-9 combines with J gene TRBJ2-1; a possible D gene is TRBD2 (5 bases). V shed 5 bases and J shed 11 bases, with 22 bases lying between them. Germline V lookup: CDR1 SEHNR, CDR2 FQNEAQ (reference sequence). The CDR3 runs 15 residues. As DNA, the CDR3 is TGTGCCAGCAGCCCCCGGGGATCCGTCCCCGGCCAGCAGTTCTTC. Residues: CASSPRGSVPGQQFF.

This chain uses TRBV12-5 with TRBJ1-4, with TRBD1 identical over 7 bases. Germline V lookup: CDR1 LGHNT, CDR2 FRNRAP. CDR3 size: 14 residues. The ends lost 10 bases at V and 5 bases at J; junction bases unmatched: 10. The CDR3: CANTRDSVNEKLFF. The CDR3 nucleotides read TGTGCTAACACGAGGGACAGCGTAAATGAAAAACTGTTTTTT. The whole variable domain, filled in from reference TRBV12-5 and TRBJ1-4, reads DARVTQTPRHKVTEMGQEVTMRCQPILGHNTVFWYRQTMMQGLELLAYFRNRAPLDDSGMPKDRFSAEMPDATLATLKIQPSEPRDSAVYFCANTRDSVNEKLFFGSGTQLSVL.

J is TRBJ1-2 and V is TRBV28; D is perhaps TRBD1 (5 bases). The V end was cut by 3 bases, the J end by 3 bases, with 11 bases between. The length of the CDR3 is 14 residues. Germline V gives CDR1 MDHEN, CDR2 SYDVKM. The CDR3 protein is CASSFSDSYYGYTF. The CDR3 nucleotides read TGTGCCAGCAGTTTCTCCGACAGCTACTATGGCTACACCTTC.

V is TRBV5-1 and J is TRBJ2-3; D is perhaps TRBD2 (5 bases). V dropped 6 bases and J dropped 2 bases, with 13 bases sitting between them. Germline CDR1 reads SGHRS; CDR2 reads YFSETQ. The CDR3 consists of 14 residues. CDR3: CASKLGLYTDTQYF. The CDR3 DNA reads TGCGCCAGCAAGCTTGGACTCTACACAGATACGCAGTATTTT.

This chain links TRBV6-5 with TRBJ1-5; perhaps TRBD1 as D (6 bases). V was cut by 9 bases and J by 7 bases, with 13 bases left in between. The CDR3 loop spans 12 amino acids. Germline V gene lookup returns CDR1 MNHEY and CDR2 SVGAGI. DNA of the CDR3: TGTGCCAGTACAGGGTGGGAGCAGCCCCAGCATTTT. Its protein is CASTGWEQPQHF.

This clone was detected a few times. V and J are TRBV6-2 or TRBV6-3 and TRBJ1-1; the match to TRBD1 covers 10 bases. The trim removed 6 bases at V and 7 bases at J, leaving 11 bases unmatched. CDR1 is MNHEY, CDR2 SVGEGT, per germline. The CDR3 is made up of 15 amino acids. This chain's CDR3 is CASSLGTGVRGEAFF. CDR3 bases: TGTGCCAGCAGCCTCGGGACAGGGGTGCGAGGTGAAGCTTTCTTT.

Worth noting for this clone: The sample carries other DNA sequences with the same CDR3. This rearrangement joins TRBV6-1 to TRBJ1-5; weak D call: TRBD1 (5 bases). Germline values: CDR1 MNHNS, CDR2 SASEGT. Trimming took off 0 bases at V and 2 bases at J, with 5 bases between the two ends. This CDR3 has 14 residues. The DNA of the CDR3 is TGTGCCAGCAGTGAAGCGGGGCGCAATCAGCCCCAGCATTTT. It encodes CASSEAGRNQPQHF.

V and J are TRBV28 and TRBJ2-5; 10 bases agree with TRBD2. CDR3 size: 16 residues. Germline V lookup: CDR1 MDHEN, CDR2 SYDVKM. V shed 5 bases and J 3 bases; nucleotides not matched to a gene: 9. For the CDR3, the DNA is TGTGCCAGCAGTGGCAAAAGCGGGAGGGCCGAAGAGACCCAGTACTTC. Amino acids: CASSGKSGRAEETQYF.

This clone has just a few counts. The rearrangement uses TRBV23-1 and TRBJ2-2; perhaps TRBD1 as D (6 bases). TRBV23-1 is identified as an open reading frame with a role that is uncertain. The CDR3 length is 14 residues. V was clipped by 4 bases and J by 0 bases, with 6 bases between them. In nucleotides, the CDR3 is TGCGCCAGCAGTCGACAGGCGAACACCGGGGAGCTGTTTTTT. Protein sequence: CASSRQANTGELFF.

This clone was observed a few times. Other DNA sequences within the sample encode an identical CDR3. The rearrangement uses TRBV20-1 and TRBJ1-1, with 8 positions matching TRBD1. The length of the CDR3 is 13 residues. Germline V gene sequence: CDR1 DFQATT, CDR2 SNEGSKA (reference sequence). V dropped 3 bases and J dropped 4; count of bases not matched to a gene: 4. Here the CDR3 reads CSASRTGSTEAFF. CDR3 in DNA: TGCAGTGCTAGTCGGACAGGGAGCACTGAAGCTTTCTTT.

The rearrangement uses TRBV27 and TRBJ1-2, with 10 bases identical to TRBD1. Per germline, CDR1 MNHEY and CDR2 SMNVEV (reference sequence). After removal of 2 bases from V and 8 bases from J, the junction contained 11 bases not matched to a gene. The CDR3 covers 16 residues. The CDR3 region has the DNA TGTGCCAGCAGTTTAGGTTTTCGACAGGGGGCGCACGGCTACACCTTC. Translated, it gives CASSLGFRQGAHGYTF.

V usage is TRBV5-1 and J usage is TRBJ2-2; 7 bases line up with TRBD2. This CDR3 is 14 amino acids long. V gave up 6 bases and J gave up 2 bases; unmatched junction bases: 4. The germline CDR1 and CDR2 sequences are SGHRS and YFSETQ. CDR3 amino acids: CASTLAANTGELFF. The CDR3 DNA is TGCGCCAGCACTCTAGCGGCAAACACCGGGGAGCTGTTTTTT.